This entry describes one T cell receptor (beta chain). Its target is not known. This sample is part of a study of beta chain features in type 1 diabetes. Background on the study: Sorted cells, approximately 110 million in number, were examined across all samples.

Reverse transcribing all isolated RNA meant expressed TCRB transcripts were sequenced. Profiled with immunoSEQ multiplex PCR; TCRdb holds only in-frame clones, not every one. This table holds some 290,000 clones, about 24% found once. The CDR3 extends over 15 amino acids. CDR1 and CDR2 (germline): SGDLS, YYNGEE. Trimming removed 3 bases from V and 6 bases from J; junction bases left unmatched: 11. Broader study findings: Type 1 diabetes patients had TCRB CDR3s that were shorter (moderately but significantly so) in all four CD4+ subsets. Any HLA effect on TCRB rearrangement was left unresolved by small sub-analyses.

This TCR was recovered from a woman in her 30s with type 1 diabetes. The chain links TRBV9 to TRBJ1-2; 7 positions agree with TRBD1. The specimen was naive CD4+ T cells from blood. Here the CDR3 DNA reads TGTGCCAGCAGCGAAGACCGGACAGGTTCGAATGGCTACACCTTC. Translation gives CASSEDRTGSNGYTF. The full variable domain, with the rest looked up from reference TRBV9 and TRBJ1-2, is DSGVTQTPKHLITATGQRVTLRCSPRSGDLSVYWYQQSLDQGLQFLIQYYNGEERAKGNILERFSAQQFPDLHSELNLSSLELGDSALYFCASSEDRTGSNGYTFGSGTRLTVV.